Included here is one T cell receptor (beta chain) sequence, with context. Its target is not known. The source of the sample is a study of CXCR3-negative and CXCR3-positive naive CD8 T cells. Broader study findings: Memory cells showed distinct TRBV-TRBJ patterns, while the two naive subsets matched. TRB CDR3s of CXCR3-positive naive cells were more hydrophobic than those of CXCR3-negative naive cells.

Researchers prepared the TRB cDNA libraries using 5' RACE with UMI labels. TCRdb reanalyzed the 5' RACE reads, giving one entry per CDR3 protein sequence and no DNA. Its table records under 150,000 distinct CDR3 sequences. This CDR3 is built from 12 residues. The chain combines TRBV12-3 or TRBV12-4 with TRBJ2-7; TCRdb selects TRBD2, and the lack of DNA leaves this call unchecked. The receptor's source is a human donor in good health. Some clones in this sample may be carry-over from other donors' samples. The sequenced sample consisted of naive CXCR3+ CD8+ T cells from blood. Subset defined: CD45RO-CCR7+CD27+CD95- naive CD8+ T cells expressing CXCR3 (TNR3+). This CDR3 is CASSSNGLEQYF.